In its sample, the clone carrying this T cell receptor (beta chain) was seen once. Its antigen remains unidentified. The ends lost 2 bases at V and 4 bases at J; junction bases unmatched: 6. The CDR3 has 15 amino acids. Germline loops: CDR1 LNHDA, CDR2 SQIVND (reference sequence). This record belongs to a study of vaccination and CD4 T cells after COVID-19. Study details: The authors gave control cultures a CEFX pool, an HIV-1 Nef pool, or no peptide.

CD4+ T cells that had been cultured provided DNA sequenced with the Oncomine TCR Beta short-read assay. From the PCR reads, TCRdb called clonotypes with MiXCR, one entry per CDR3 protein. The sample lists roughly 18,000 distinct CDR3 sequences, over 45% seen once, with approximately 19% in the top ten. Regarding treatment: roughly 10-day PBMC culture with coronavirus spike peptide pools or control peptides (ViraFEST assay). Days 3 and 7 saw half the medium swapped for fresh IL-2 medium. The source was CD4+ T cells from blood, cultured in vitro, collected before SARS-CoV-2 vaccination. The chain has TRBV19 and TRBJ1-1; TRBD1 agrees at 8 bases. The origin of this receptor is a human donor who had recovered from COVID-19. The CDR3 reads CASSISRTGGTEAFF. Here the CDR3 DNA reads TGTGCCAGTAGTATAAGTCGAACAGGGGGCACTGAAGCTTTCTTT.